These 13 T cell receptor beta chains were sequenced from one sample in a study of identifying expanded T cells in peripheral blood (dated by TCRdb to 2018 to 2020). The receptor library was made with the immunoSEQ multiplex PCR assay. TCRdb retrieved this table from immuneACCESS and kept in-frame rearrangements only. Not all clones are present; in checked studies, unresolved V genes account for under half, and no reason is known for the remainder. This sample holds 100,000 to 150,000 clones; roughly 84% were observed only once. Together, the top ten hold about 3.1% of the sample. Sequenced input: blood. All receptors derive from a person aged 18 to 70 in good health.

The CDR3 nucleotides read TGTGCCAGCAGCTTTCAATCTAACTCCTACGAGCAGTACTTC. Amino acid sequence: CASSFQSNSYEQYF. The chain couples TRBV7-2 to TRBJ2-7; D uncertain. CDR3 size: 14 residues. From germline, CDR1 is SGHTA and CDR2 FQGNSA. V was pared by 3 bases and J by 0 bases, with 9 bases between.

The chain joins TRBV6-6 to TRBJ2-1, with unresolved D. CDR3 size: 14 residues. Germline V gives CDR1 MNHNY, CDR2 SVGAGI (reference sequence). V lost 7 bases, J lost 7 bases, and 17 bases lay in between. CDR3 bases: TGTGCCAGCAATGGAGTAGTAGGGTGGAATGAGCAGTTCTTC. Protein sequence: CASNGVVGWNEQFF.

This clone was counted between two and nine times. The chain carries TRBV5-4 and TRBJ2-7; D gene unclear. V shed 4 bases and J shed 1 base, with 9 bases lying between them. The CDR3 extends over 13 amino acids. Germline CDR1 reads SGHNT; CDR2 reads YYREEE (reference sequence). The CDR3 loop reads CASSLDWSYEQYF. CDR3 sequence (DNA): TGTGCCAGCAGCCTTGATTGGTCCTACGAGCAGTACTTC.

The chain joins TRBV7-2 to TRBJ2-7; a weak D match, TRBD1 (7 bases). CDR1 and CDR2 from the germline V gene are SGHTA and FQGNSA. Trimming removed 3 bases from V and 5 bases from J, with 23 bases in between. The CDR3 runs 17 residues. CDR3 sequence reads: CASSFGPPGGFYHEQYF. CDR3 bases: TGTGCCAGCAGCTTTGGCCCGCCAGGGGGGTTCTATCACGAGCAGTACTTC.

In its sample, this clone was seen a few times. The genes are TRBV4-1 and TRBJ2-6; 7 bases align to TRBD1. The germline V gene has CDR1 MGHRA and CDR2 YSYEKL. The CDR3 is 18 amino acids. V was pared by 0 bases and J by 2 bases, with 7 bases of the junction left unmatched. DNA for the CDR3: TGCGCCAGCAGCCAAGAAGTGACAGGGTCCCCTGGGGCCAACGTCCTGACTTTC. It translates to CASSQEVTGSPGANVLTF.

The J gene is TRBJ2-7, the V gene TRBV10-2; 7 bases map to TRBD1. Germline assignment: CDR1 WSHSY and CDR2 SAAADI. CDR3 size: 14 residues. The V and J ends lost 3 bases and 2 bases, in that order; junction bases with no gene match: 4. CDR3 in DNA: TGCGCCAGCAGTGAACAGGGGATACCCTACGAGCAGTACTTC. This encodes CASSEQGIPYEQYF.

This rearrangement joins TRBV4-1 to TRBJ1-1; D not resolved. The CDR3 runs to 13 residues. Trimming stripped 3 bases from V and 6 bases from J, with 11 bases between. Germline CDR1 reads MGHRA; CDR2 reads YSYEKL. Here the CDR3 reads CASSQGSGAEAFF. The CDR3 nucleotides are TGCGCCAGCAGCCAGGGATCCGGAGCTGAAGCTTTCTTT.

The V and J genes are TRBV7-9 and TRBJ2-7; D may be TRBD1 or TRBD2 (5 bases each). This CDR3 region has 16 residues. Trimming left V 0 bases short and J 0 bases short, with 12 bases between. Germline V CDR1 and CDR2: SEHNR, FQNEAQ (reference sequence). The CDR3 reads CASSLAWGTDSYEQYF. The CDR3 DNA sequence: TGTGCCAGCAGCTTAGCTTGGGGGACGGACTCCTACGAGCAGTACTTC. The variable domain in full, with the rest retrieved from reference TRBV7-9 and TRBJ2-7, is DTGVSQNPRHKITKRGQNVTFRCDPISEHNRLYWYRQTLGQGPEFLTYFQNEAQLEKSRLLSDRFSAERPKGSFSTLEIQRTEQGDSAMYLCASSLAWGTDSYEQYFGPGTRLTVT.

The table lists this clone with a few counts. This chain links TRBV7-2 with TRBJ2-3, with D possibly matching TRBD1 (5 bases). Trimming stripped 6 bases from V and 7 bases from J, with 23 bases between. The CDR3 spans 16 residues. CDR1 and CDR2 (germline): SGHTA, FQGNSA. The CDR3 sequence: CASSPNTGAPRNTQYF. The CDR3 region has the DNA TGTGCCAGCAGTCCTAACACTGGGGCCCCTAGGAATACGCAGTATTTT.

This rearrangement joins TRBV7-6 to TRBJ1-6; no firm D call. The CDR3 covers 14 residues. The V and J ends lost 2 bases and 6 bases respectively, with 8 bases between them. The germline V gene encodes CDR1 SGHVS and CDR2 FNYEAQ. CDR3 loop: CASSLFDFNSPLHF. CDR3 nucleotide sequence: TGTGCCAGCAGCTTATTCGACTTTAATTCACCCCTCCACTTT.

This rearrangement joins TRBV6-6 to TRBJ2-7; D may be TRBD1 (6 bases). Trimming took off 6 bases at V and 3 bases at J, with 15 bases between the two ends. This CDR3 spans 14 amino acids. From germline, CDR1 is MNHNY and CDR2 SVGAGI (reference sequence). The DNA of the CDR3 is TGTGCCAGCAGCCCAGCCCCGACAGGCTACGAGCAGTACTTC. It translates to CASSPAPTGYEQYF.

The rearrangement links TRBV7-9 to TRBJ2-5; 15 nucleotides line up with TRBD2. The CDR3 has 15 residues. Trimming cost V 5 bases and J 7 bases; bases outside gene matches: 5. Germline V gene sequence: CDR1 SEHNR, CDR2 FQNEAQ (reference sequence). For the CDR3, the DNA is TGTGCCAGCAGCCGGACTAGCGGGGGGGAAGGGACCCAGTACTTC. This gives the protein CASSRTSGGEGTQYF.

The chain joins TRBV10-2 to TRBJ1-5; D might be TRBD1 (5 bases). Between the trimmed V and J ends, which lost 2 bases and 6 bases, there was a span of 11 bases. CDR3 length equals 14 residues. The germline V gene encodes CDR1 WSHSY and CDR2 SAAADI. The CDR3 bases are TGCGCCAGCAGTGAGGGGGACCCTGGTCAGCCCCAGCATTTT. It encodes CASSEGDPGQPQHF.